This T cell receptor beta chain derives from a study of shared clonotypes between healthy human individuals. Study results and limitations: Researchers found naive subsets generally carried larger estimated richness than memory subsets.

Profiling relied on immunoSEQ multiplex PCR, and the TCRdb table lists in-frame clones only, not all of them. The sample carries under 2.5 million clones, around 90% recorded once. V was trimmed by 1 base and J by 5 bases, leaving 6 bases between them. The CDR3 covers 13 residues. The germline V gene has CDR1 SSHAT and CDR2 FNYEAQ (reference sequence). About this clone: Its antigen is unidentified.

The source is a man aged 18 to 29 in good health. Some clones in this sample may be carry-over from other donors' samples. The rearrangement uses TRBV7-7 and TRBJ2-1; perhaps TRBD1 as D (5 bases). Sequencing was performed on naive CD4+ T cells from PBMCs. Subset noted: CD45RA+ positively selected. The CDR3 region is CASSLGQNNEQFF. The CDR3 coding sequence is TGTGCCAGCAGCTTAGGACAGAACAATGAGCAGTTCTTC.